This T cell receptor (beta chain) is drawn from a study of OX40 agonist ivuxolimab in advanced cancers. Study at large: The diagnoses of dose-escalation patients were hepatocellular carcinoma, melanoma, renal cell or head and neck cancer. Eligibility rules accepted prior anti-PD-1, anti-PD-L1 or anti-CTLA-4 therapy, and 30% to 40% had some.

Study-level points and caveats: Still undetermined is the antigen specificity of the expanded peripheral T cells. CD4+ T cells averaged fewer expanded clones than CD8+ T cells.

Notes on this clone: Its antigen is unknown.

Sequencing was performed with immunoSEQ multiplex PCR; in TCRdb, only in-frame clones are kept and a portion is missing. The profile shows 70,000 to 80,000 clones, 70% to 90% of them singletons. Germline values: CDR1 MNHEY, CDR2 SVGAGI. V was pared by 7 bases and J by 3 bases, with 19 bases between. CDR3 length equals 15 residues. The receptor was derived from an adult with an advanced solid tumor such as melanoma, head and neck, liver or kidney cancer. V gene TRBV6-5 combines with J gene TRBJ2-7, with D perhaps TRBD2 (5 bases). Source: CD4+ or CD8+ T cells sorted from blood, taken in a trial of the OX40 agonist ivuxolimab. The CDR3 here is CASKFRPSLDYEQYF. Written as DNA, the CDR3 is TGTGCCAGCAAGTTCCGTCCTAGCCTTGACTACGAGCAGTACTTC.